Detailed here is one T cell receptor (beta chain). Its antigen is undetermined. Sequenced by immunoSEQ multiplex PCR; TCRdb stores in-frame clones only, minus some. This sample has some 130,000 clones, with approximately 90% found just once. This record belongs to a study of T cell responses to AZD1222 COVID-19 vaccine. Study-wide findings and caveats: The peak T cell response came first, and repertoires were sampled only after it. Among AZD1222 vaccinees, only six or seven were seropositive at baseline. Unmutated variant regions reportedly attract nearly half of all spike-specific TCRs.

Sequences were derived from peripheral blood, sampled on day 0 of AZD1222 vaccination. The sequence came from an adult in good health.

The CDR3 DNA sequence: TGTGCCAGCAGCTTAGACGGGAGGATCACAGAGACCCAGTACTTC. Translating gives CASSLDGRITETQYF. The chain carries TRBV7-2 and TRBJ2-5; 7 bases fit TRBD2. The CDR3 contains 15 residues. V shed 1 base and J 4 bases; nucleotides not matched to a gene: 6. Germline lookup yields CDR1 SGHTA and CDR2 FQGNSA.